This T cell receptor (beta chain) was captured by sequencing in a study of T cell repertoires in cytomegalovirus infection. Study-level background: Indications of both CMV infection and matching HLA type were provided by public TCR beta signatures.

This clonotype was recorded many times. The CDR3 is made up of 13 amino acids. The V gene end was trimmed by 6 bases and the J gene end by 0 bases; junction bases not matched to a gene: 4. Germline CDR1 is DFQATT and CDR2 is SNEGSKA (reference sequence). One entry per CDR3 protein results from TCRdb running MiXCR on the reads. The sample lists some 220,000 distinct CDR3 sequences, approximately 7% occurring once. The V and J genes are TRBV20-1 and TRBJ1-2, with 7 bases lining up with TRBD1. The TCR originated in a human donor in good health (CMV status not recorded). Some clones in this sample may be carry-over from other donors' samples. The sample was PBMCs. The CDR3 bases are TGCAGTGCCCGGGGACAGACTAACTATGGCTACACCTTC. Translating gives CSARGQTNYGYTF.